What follows is one T cell receptor (beta chain) and its context. Its antigen remains unidentified. The sample originates from a study of beta chain features in type 1 diabetes. Study-wide results and caveats: Significant though moderate, a shortening of TCRB CDR3s appeared in all four CD4+ subsets of Type 1 diabetes patients.

Expressed TCRB transcripts were sequenced after all isolated RNA was converted to cDNA. Data came from immunoSEQ multiplex PCR; TCRdb stores just in-frame clones and leaves some out. Among roughly 180,000 clones, around 7.9% were seen once, and the ten largest hold roughly 0.5%. The CDR3 sequence is 12 residues long. V lost 4 bases and J lost 4, with 10 bases in between. Germline values: CDR1 SQVTM, CDR2 ANQGSEA. The source material was central memory CD4+ T cells from blood. The sequence came from a man between 18 and 29 years old with type 1 diabetes. The chain uses TRBV29-1 and TRBJ1-2; D unresolved. The CDR3: CSVGVPGYGYTF. In DNA, the CDR3 is TGCAGCGTTGGGGTGCCAGGCTATGGCTACACCTTC.